The present TCR beta chain was sequenced within a study of graft-versus-host responses after intestinal transplantation. Study background: Multivisceral, liver-intestinal, or isolated intestinal transplants were given to recipients. Every transplant recipient was induced with anti-thymocyte globulin, then maintained on tacrolimus and steroids for around 3 years.

Produced via immunoSEQ multiplex PCR; TCRdb's table is partial and in-frame only. The top ten hold about 5.1% of the sample, which has 20,000 to 25,000 clones, roughly 89% seen once. The sample here was PBMCs, taken about 69 days after intestinal transplantation. The origin of this receptor is a human patient who received an intestinal transplant, so some T cells may come from the graft donor.

CDR3 sequence reads: CASSLGQGDSPLHF. The CDR3 DNA sequence: TGTGCCAGCAGCCTTGGACAGGGTGATTCACCCCTCCACTTT. The genes are TRBV9 and TRBJ1-6; 8 bases map to TRBD1. V lost 4 bases and J lost 8; bases outside the gene matches: 5. CDR3 length: 14 amino acids. The germline CDR1 and CDR2 sequences are SGDLS and YYNGEE.